The 16 T cell receptor beta chains given below trace back to one sample, sequenced in a study of human T cells and chemical hapten exposure. TCRdb recomputed calls from the RACE reads with MiXCR, one row per CDR3 protein. The sample has 370,000 or so distinct CDR3 sequences, more than 4.5% seen once; the top ten hold 2% to 2.5%. Indicated time point: patch test 1, 2 weeks after DPC sensitization. Regarding treatment: therapeutic diphenylcyclopropenone sensitization with weekly scalp DPC. Here the sequenced sample was whole blood, taken in connection with sensitization to the hapten diphenylcyclopropenone (DPC). The source of these receptors is a woman aged 50 to 65 with alopecia areata. Some clones in this sample may be carry-over from other donors' samples.

The chain combines TRBV7-2 with TRBJ2-4; D ambiguous. CDR1 and CDR2 from the germline V gene are SGHTA and FQGNSA. This CDR3 is built from 13 residues. V lost 1 base and J 9 bases, leaving 10 bases between the germline ends. Here the CDR3 reads CASSLGSGAIQYF. DNA of the CDR3: TGTGCCAGCAGCTTAGGCTCGGGTGCCATTCAGTACTTC.

This clonotype appeared many times. The chain couples TRBV7-2 to TRBJ1-6; D gene uncertain. Germline lookup yields CDR1 SGHTA and CDR2 FQGNSA. The CDR3 contains 17 residues. V was pared by 5 bases and J by 4 bases, with 18 bases between. CDR3 DNA: TGTGCCAGCAGCCATTCGGTTGGGATCTCTTATAATTCACCCCTCCACTTT. Translation gives CASSHSVGISYNSPLHF. Combining the CDR3 with reference TRBV7-2 and TRBJ1-6 gives the whole variable domain GAGVSQSPSNKVTEKGKDVELRCDPISGHTALYWYRQSLGQGLEFLIYFQGNSAPDKSGLPSDRFSAERTGGSVSTLTIQRTQQEDSAVYLCASSHSVGISYNSPLHFGNGTRLTVT.

This clonotype was counted many times. The chain couples TRBV20-1 to TRBJ1-2, with 7 bases matching TRBD1. The trim removed 1 base at V and 5 bases at J, leaving 4 bases unmatched. From germline, CDR1 is DFQATT and CDR2 SNEGSKA (reference sequence). The CDR3 extends over 13 amino acids. For the CDR3, the DNA is TGCAGTGCTAGAGGGACAGGAACATATGGCTACACCTTC. It is translated as CSARGTGTYGYTF.

This clonotype has just a few counts. The chain combines TRBV6-2 or TRBV6-3 with TRBJ1-2; D is ambiguous. This CDR3 contains 16 residues. Trimming cost V 4 bases and J 0 bases, with 15 bases left between them. The V gene's germline CDR1 is MNHEY and CDR2 SVGEGT. CDR3 nucleotides: TGTGCCAGCAGTTCGTGGGAGGATAGAGCTAACTATGGCTACACCTTC. Translation: CASSSWEDRANYGYTF.

This clonotype was seen many times. As DNA, the CDR3 is TGTGCCAGCAGCTCACCTCCGCTGTCGGAGGTCAATGAGCAGTTCTTC. It codes for CASSSPPLSEVNEQFF. The rearrangement uses TRBV11-2 and TRBJ2-1, with D perhaps TRBD2 (5 bases). This CDR3 is built from 16 residues. The germline V gene encodes CDR1 SGHAT and CDR2 FQNNGV. V dropped 4 bases and J dropped 6 bases, with 19 bases sitting between them.

In its sample, this clonotype was seen a few times. The chain uses TRBV12-3 or TRBV12-4 and TRBJ2-4; 9 bases line up with TRBD2. The CDR3 sequence is 17 residues long. V dropped 4 bases and J dropped 7; count of bases not matched to a gene: 14. DNA of the CDR3: TGTGCCAGCAGTTCGCCCTTAGCTGGCGGGGGGGCGAACATTCAGTACTTC. It encodes CASSSPLAGGGANIQYF.

There are a few counts of this clonotype. CDR3 bases: TGTGCCATCAGTGAGTCGAAAATTTTAGGGGCCGGGTCTGGCTACACCTTC. Its translation: CAISESKILGAGSGYTF. This chain links TRBV10-3 with TRBJ1-2, with D perhaps TRBD1 (5 bases). The CDR3 loop spans 17 amino acids. Germline V gene lookup returns CDR1 ENHRY and CDR2 SYGVKD. The V gene lost 0 bases and the J gene lost 7 bases, with 21 bases spanning the gap.

This clonotype was observed many times. The V call is TRBV12-3 or TRBV12-4, the J call TRBJ1-5; tentative D call: TRBD1 (6 bases). V lost 5 bases to trimming and J lost 1 base, with 9 bases between them. CDR3 size: 14 residues. CDR3 residues: CASSPGASNQPQHF. The CDR3, as DNA: TGTGCCAGCAGTCCAGGGGCGAGCAATCAGCCCCAGCATTTT.

The chain joins TRBV11-2 to TRBJ2-7; no clear D gene. CDR3 length: 13 amino acids. V lost 5 bases to trimming and J lost 4 bases, with 12 bases between them. In germline, CDR1 is SGHAT, CDR2 FQNNGV. Here the CDR3 reads CASSDSLVYEQYF. CDR3 nucleotide sequence: TGTGCCAGCAGCGATTCGCTTGTGTACGAGCAGTACTTC.

This clonotype was observed at least ten times. The chain combines TRBV5-5 with TRBJ2-2; perhaps TRBD2 as D (5 bases). The CDR3 sequence is 15 residues long. Germline CDR1 is SGHKS and CDR2 is YYEKEE (reference sequence). V lost 6 bases and J lost 2, with 14 bases in between. The CDR3 here is CASTFSDSNTGELFF. CDR3 coding DNA: TGTGCCAGCACCTTTAGCGATTCAAACACCGGGGAGCTGTTTTTT. The full variable domain, completed using reference TRBV5-5 and TRBJ2-2, is DAGVTQSPTHLIKTRGQQVTLRCSPISGHKSVSWYQQVLGQGPQFIFQYYEKEERGRGNFPDRFSARQFPNYSSELNVNALLLGDSALYLCASTFSDSNTGELFFGEGSRLTVL.

This clonotype was seen ten or more times. V is TRBV2 and J is TRBJ1-5; no definite D call. The germline V gene encodes CDR1 SNHLY and CDR2 FYNNEI. This CDR3 spans 15 amino acids. Trimming removed 4 bases from V and 0 bases from J, with 10 bases in between. The CDR3 here is CASSGSVDSNQPQHF. The CDR3 DNA follows: TGTGCCAGCAGTGGTTCCGTGGATAGCAATCAGCCCCAGCATTTT.

This clonotype was picked up many times. V and J are TRBV4-1 and TRBJ2-2; D remains unclear. The CDR3 runs to 11 residues. Germline V gives CDR1 MGHRA, CDR2 YSYEKL. The germline V and J ends were trimmed by 3 bases and 7 bases, with 3 bases remaining between them. The CDR3 bases are TGCGCCAGCAGCCACGGCGGGGAGCTGTTTTTT. Its protein product is CASSHGGELFF.

This clonotype was counted at least ten times. This chain links TRBV28 with TRBJ2-7; TRBD2 is a possible D gene (5 bases). The CDR3 sequence is 14 residues long. The germline V gene encodes CDR1 MDHEN and CDR2 SYDVKM. The V and J ends lost 6 bases and 2 bases respectively, with 14 bases between them. CDR3 nucleotides: TGTGCCAGCAGCTTCGAGGGCGGAACCTACGAGCAGTACTTC. Protein product: CASSFEGGTYEQYF. Full variable domain (rest looked up from reference TRBV28 and TRBJ2-7): DVKVTQSSRYLVKRTGEKVFLECVQDMDHENMFWYRQDPGLGLRLIYFSYDVKMKEKGDIPEGYSVSREKKERFSLILESASTNQTSMYLCASSFEGGTYEQYFGPGTRLTVT.

The chain carries TRBV6-2 or TRBV6-3 and TRBJ2-7; D gene uncertain. CDR3 length equals 15 residues. V lost 2 bases and J 2 bases, leaving 13 bases between the germline ends. Germline assignment: CDR1 MNHEY and CDR2 SVGEGT. The DNA for the CDR3 is TGTGCCAGCAGTTACAGAGGCTTGTCCACCTACGAGCAGTACTTC. It is translated as CASSYRGLSTYEQYF.

The sample holds many counts of this clonotype. The genes are TRBV2 and TRBJ1-6, with 10 bases fitting TRBD1. The CDR3 loop spans 15 amino acids. V was pared by 7 bases and J by 9 bases, with 9 bases of the junction left unmatched. The germline CDR1 and CDR2 sequences are SNHLY and FYNNEI. The CDR3, as DNA: TGTGCCAGCACCTCAGGGGACAGGGGCATTTCACCCCTCCACTTT. Translating gives CASTSGDRGISPLHF.

The V call is TRBV6-5, the J call TRBJ1-6; TRBD1 might be the D (5 bases). CDR1 is MNHEY and CDR2 is SVGAGI in the germline V gene. V lost 6 bases to trimming and J lost 0 bases, with 9 bases between them. This CDR3 contains 15 residues. Here the CDR3 reads CASSSGSSYNSPLHF. The CDR3 DNA reads TGTGCCAGCAGCTCAGGGAGCTCCTATAATTCACCCCTCCACTTT.